Listed below are T cell receptor beta chains from one sample, sequenced in a study of blood T cell repertoires in COVID-19. Sequencing was performed with immunoSEQ multiplex PCR; in TCRdb, only in-frame clones are kept and a portion is missing. The top ten clones hold approximately 15% of a sample with 150,000 to 180,000 clones, around 91% of them seen once. Sequenced sample: peripheral blood. Every receptor here comes from a woman in her 40s with acute or convalescent COVID-19. Both conserved end residues are part of each CDR3. The D gene is left open where the match is weak. Size is omitted from some rows. Given values are once, few, many or a class for expanded clones.

D gene: TRBD2; clone size: .; V gene: TRBV19; J gene: TRBJ2-1; CDR3 DNA: TGTGCCAGTAGTATAACGGCGGGGGGGTACAATGAGCAGTTCTTC; CDR3 protein: CASSITAGGYNEQFF
D gene: .; clone size: .; V gene: TRBV29-1; J gene: TRBJ2-3; CDR3 DNA: TGCAGCGTTGATAGAGCGATTCAGTGGGGCACAGATACGCAGTATTTT; CDR3 protein: CSVDRAIQWGTDTQYF
D gene: .; clone size: once; V gene: TRBV2; J gene: TRBJ2-1; CDR3 DNA: TGTGCCACCTTTAGATCTCCGGGACAATACAATGAGCAGTTCTTC; CDR3 protein: CATFRSPGQYNEQFF
D gene: .; clone size: .; V gene: TRBV27; J gene: TRBJ2-1; CDR3 DNA: TGTGCCAGCAGTTTTATTGCGGGGATCGGTGAGCAGTTCTTC; CDR3 protein: CASSFIAGIGEQFF
D gene: TRBD1; clone size: few; V gene: TRBV28; J gene: TRBJ2-2; CDR3 DNA: TGTGCCAGCAGTGACGGGACAGGGGGCGAGAAGGTTGGGGAGCTGTTTTTT; CDR3 protein: CASSDGTGGEKVGELFF
D gene: .; clone size: .; V gene: TRBV18; J gene: TRBJ1-2; CDR3 DNA: TGTGCCAGTTCACAGAGCGGGGCCACCTATGGCTACACCTTC; CDR3 protein: CASSQSGATYGYTF
D gene: .; clone size: few; V gene: TRBV6-1; J gene: TRBJ2-7; CDR3 DNA: TGTGCCAGCAGTGAACTGGTTGGCAACGAGCAGTACTTC; CDR3 protein: CASSELVGNEQYF
D gene: .; clone size: .; V gene: TRBV10-2; J gene: TRBJ1-2; CDR3 DNA: TGCGCCAGCAGTGACATCCCGAGTGGTGGTGGCTACACCTTC; CDR3 protein: CASSDIPSGGGYTF
D gene: .; clone size: .; V gene: TRBV18; J gene: TRBJ2-1; CDR3 DNA: TGTGCCAGCTCACAACAGAACAATGAGCAGTTCTTC; CDR3 protein: CASSQQNNEQFF
D gene: TRBD2; clone size: .; V gene: TRBV5-1; J gene: TRBJ2-1; CDR3 DNA: TGCGCCAGCAGCCCGACCGCCGGGACTAGCTCCCATGAGCAGTTCTTC; CDR3 protein: CASSPTAGTSSHEQFF
D gene: .; clone size: .; V gene: TRBV28; J gene: TRBJ2-3; CDR3 DNA: TGTGCCAGCAGTTTGGCCGGCGGGGAATCCACAGATACGCAGTATTTT; CDR3 protein: CASSLAGGESTDTQYF
D gene: TRBD1; clone size: .; V gene: TRBV6-5; J gene: TRBJ2-7; CDR3 DNA: TGTGCCAGCAGTTTGGGACAGCGCTACGAGCAGTACTTC; CDR3 protein: CASSLGQRYEQYF
D gene: TRBD1; clone size: .; V gene: TRBV30; J gene: TRBJ2-3; CDR3 DNA: TGTGCCTGGCAGACAGGGGGCACAGATACGCAGTATTTT; CDR3 protein: CAWQTGGTDTQYF
D gene: .; clone size: .; V gene: TRBV11-2; J gene: TRBJ2-1; CDR3 DNA: TGTGCCAGCAGCTTCATGGGGGGTTCCTACAATGAGCAGTTCTTC; CDR3 protein: CASSFMGGSYNEQFF
D gene: .; clone size: .; V gene: TRBV6-5; J gene: TRBJ1-1; CDR3 DNA: TGTGCCAGCAGTTACGCGGATCGGAACACTGAAGCTTTCTTT; CDR3 protein: CASSYADRNTEAFF
D gene: .; clone size: once; V gene: TRBV5-1; J gene: TRBJ2-6; CDR3 DNA: TGCGCCAGCAGCGGCCATACAGGTACTATCTCTGGGGCCAACGTCCTGACTTTC; CDR3 protein: CASSGHTGTISGANVLTF
D gene: .; clone size: .; V gene: TRBV29-1; J gene: TRBJ2-3; CDR3 DNA: TGCAGCGTTCGGGGAACAGATACGCAGTATTTT; CDR3 protein: CSVRGTDTQYF
D gene: .; clone size: .; V gene: TRBV27; J gene: TRBJ2-7; CDR3 DNA: TGTGCCACCAGGGGACATTCCTACGAGCAGTACTTC; CDR3 protein: CATRGHSYEQYF
D gene: .; clone size: .; V gene: TRBV5-5; J gene: TRBJ1-4; CDR3 DNA: TGTGCCAGCAGCCCGTCTTCTGCAACTAATGAAAAACTGTTTTTT; CDR3 protein: CASSPSSATNEKLFF
D gene: .; clone size: many; V gene: TRBV11-2; J gene: TRBJ2-1; CDR3 DNA: TGTGCCAGCAGCTTAGGCCATGGGGGCGGGAATGAGCAGTTCTTC; CDR3 protein: CASSLGHGGGNEQFF
D gene: TRBD2; clone size: .; V gene: TRBV9; J gene: TRBJ2-1; CDR3 DNA: TGTGCCAGCAGCGTATCGGGGACTAACTACAATGAGCAGTTCTTC; CDR3 protein: CASSVSGTNYNEQFF
D gene: .; clone size: .; V gene: TRBV25-1; J gene: TRBJ1-3; CDR3 DNA: TGTGCCAGCAGTTCCCCCAGAAACATTTACTCTGGAAACACCATATATTTT; CDR3 protein: CASSSPRNIYSGNTIYF
D gene: .; clone size: .; V gene: TRBV7-7; J gene: TRBJ2-3; CDR3 DNA: TGTGCCAGCAGCCCTACTGACACCACAGATACGCAGTATTTT; CDR3 protein: CASSPTDTTDTQYF
D gene: .; clone size: .; V gene: TRBV7-9; J gene: TRBJ2-3; CDR3 DNA: TGTGCCAGCAGCTTAGTTCGGGGATTTTATGCCGATACGCAGTATTTT; CDR3 protein: CASSLVRGFYADTQYF
D gene: .; clone size: .; V gene: TRBV15; J gene: TRBJ2-3; CDR3 DNA: TGTGCCACCAGCAGAGATCGACTAGAAGATACGCAGTATTTT; CDR3 protein: CATSRDRLEDTQYF
D gene: .; clone size: .; V gene: TRBV2; J gene: TRBJ1-3; CDR3 DNA: TGTGCCAGCGCCGTAGAGGGAATCGGAAACACCATATATTTT; CDR3 protein: CASAVEGIGNTIYF